Shown below are 15 T cell receptor beta chains from a single sample sequenced in a study of early T cells in non-severe SARS-CoV-2 infection. In TCRdb, the 5' RACE reads were re-called with MiXCR into one record per CDR3 protein. The sample yields tens of thousands of distinct CDR3 sequences, less than 6.5% seen once. The source material was whole blood. Receptors were obtained from an adult who was a healthcare worker with PCR-confirmed SARS-CoV-2 infection or an uninfected control (not recorded which).

This clonotype was found many times. The V call is TRBV6-1, the J call TRBJ1-1, with 8 bases matching TRBD1. The trim removed 5 bases at V and 5 bases at J, leaving 10 bases unmatched. CDR3 length: 15 residues. The germline gives CDR1 MNHNS, CDR2 SASEGT. The CDR3 nucleotides are TGTGCCAGCAGTCCGGACAGGGTGGTAGGAACTGAAGCTTTCTTT. Protein product: CASSPDRVVGTEAFF.

In this sample, this clonotype turned up many times. The V gene is TRBV19, the J gene TRBJ2-2; D is ambiguous. V was trimmed by 8 bases and J by 6 bases, leaving 10 bases between them. CDR3 length: 12 amino acids. Per germline, CDR1 LNHDA and CDR2 SQIVND (reference sequence). CDR3 region: CASCRSPGELFF. CDR3 nucleotide sequence: TGTGCCAGTTGCAGGTCCCCCGGGGAGCTGTTTTTT.

This clonotype was observed many times. The rearrangement joins TRBV5-1 to TRBJ2-5; possible D gene TRBD1, 6 bases. V dropped 2 bases and J dropped 4 bases, with 15 bases sitting between them. This CDR3 comprises 15 residues. Germline V lookup: CDR1 SGHRS, CDR2 YFSETQ. The CDR3 nucleotides are TGCGCCAGCAGCTTCCAGGGGCAGGCGGGAGAGACCCAGTACTTC. This sequence encodes CASSFQGQAGETQYF.

On this clonotype: Relative to the germline gene, one junction end is altered; a read error may explain this. This rearrangement joins TRBV7-2 to TRBJ2-1, with a possible D match to TRBD2 (6 bases). The CDR3 has 15 residues. From germline, CDR1 is SGHTA and CDR2 FQGNSA. The CDR3 loop reads CASSLASPSYNEQFF. As DNA, the CDR3 is TGTGCCAGCAGCCTAGCGTCGCCCTCCTACAATGAGCAGTTCTTC.

This clonotype has at least ten counts. This chain connects TRBV7-9 to TRBJ2-7; TRBD1 matches 8 bases. This CDR3 comprises 14 residues. In germline, CDR1 is SEHNR, CDR2 FQNEAQ (reference sequence). With 5 bases clipped from V and 3 bases from J, the junction kept 6 bases outside the gene matches. CDR3 region: CASSGQGLIYEQYF. In nucleotides, the CDR3 is TGTGCCAGCAGCGGACAGGGACTGATCTACGAGCAGTACTTC.

This clonotype turned up a few times. CDR3 sequence reads: CASSLQGRGTDTQYF. CDR3 sequence (DNA): TGTGCCAGCAGTTTACAGGGGCGGGGCACAGATACGCAGTATTTT. The chain carries TRBV27 and TRBJ2-3; possibly TRBD1 for D (6 bases). Germline V gene lookup returns CDR1 MNHEY and CDR2 SMNVEV (reference sequence). V dropped 2 bases and J dropped 1 base, with 10 bases sitting between them. The CDR3 has 15 residues.

There are a few counts of this clonotype. V and J are TRBV10-3 and TRBJ1-6; possible D gene TRBD1, 5 bases. V lost 6 bases to trimming and J lost 3 bases, with 21 bases between them. The CDR3 sequence is 18 residues long. Germline CDR1 reads ENHRY; CDR2 reads SYGVKD. The CDR3 sequence is CAIRAGTGPKGYNSPLHF. The CDR3 DNA reads TGTGCCATCAGAGCGGGGACCGGTCCTAAGGGCTATAATTCACCCCTCCACTTT.

This clonotype has just a few counts. The chain uses TRBV29-1 and TRBJ1-2; 8 nucleotides agree with TRBD1. Per the germline V gene, CDR1 is SQVTM and CDR2 is ANQGSEA. This CDR3 has 16 residues. With V trimmed by 3 bases and J by 4 bases, 13 bases remained unmatched. The CDR3 loop reads CSVDSFSGTGTYGYTF. The CDR3 DNA is TGCAGCGTTGATTCCTTCTCCGGGACAGGTACCTATGGCTACACCTTC.

This clonotype was recorded at least ten times. For the CDR3, the DNA is TGTGCCTGGAGTTTTGAGGGTTGGGAGCAGTACGTC. As protein: CAWSFEGWEQYV. This sequence joins TRBV30 and TRBJ2-7; tentative D call: TRBD2 (5 bases). The CDR3 contains 12 residues. Germline loops: CDR1 GTSNPN, CDR2 SVGIG (reference sequence). With 2 bases removed from V and 7 bases from J, the gap between germline ends came to 12 bases.

This sequence joins TRBV6-2 or TRBV6-3 and TRBJ2-1; D is unclear. V was cut by 6 bases and J by 0 bases, with 12 bases left in between. Germline CDR1 reads MNHEY; CDR2 reads SVGEGT. The CDR3 has 15 amino acids. CDR3 bases: TGTGCCAGCAGGAATCTACTAATCTCCTACAATGAGCAGTTCTTC. It encodes CASRNLLISYNEQFF.

The V and J genes are TRBV5-1 and TRBJ2-2; tentative D call: TRBD2 (6 bases). CDR1 and CDR2 (germline): SGHRS, YFSETQ. The CDR3 consists of 17 residues. Trimming pared 7 bases from V and 0 bases from J, leaving 19 bases between. Here the CDR3 DNA reads TGCGCCAGCGGTTCTCGGGAGACGGAGCCGAACACCGGGGAGCTGTTTTTT. It specifies CASGSRETEPNTGELFF. Full variable domain (missing parts from reference TRBV5-1 and TRBJ2-2): KAGVTQTPRYLIKTRGQQVTLSCSPISGHRSVSWYQQTPGQGLQFLFEYFSETQRNKGNFPGRFSGRQFSNSRSEMNVSTLELGDSALYLCASGSRETEPNTGELFFGEGSRLTVL.

This clonotype occurred many times. This chain joins TRBV10-3 and TRBJ2-1, with TRBD2 matching 9 bases. The CDR3 is 15 residues long. CDR1 and CDR2 from the germline V gene are ENHRY and SYGVKD. Losses at the gene ends were 3 bases for V and 7 bases for J; bases not matched to a gene: 7. The CDR3 sequence is CAISEGGRALNEQFF. The CDR3 nucleotides are TGTGCCATCAGTGAAGGCGGGAGGGCCCTGAATGAGCAGTTCTTC.

This chain connects TRBV7-8 to TRBJ2-6; D ambiguous. V shed 6 bases and J shed 0 bases, with 3 bases lying between them. Germline V CDR1 and CDR2: SGHVS, FQNEAQ. The CDR3 length is 13 residues. CDR3 in amino acids: CASRISGANVLTF. CDR3 in DNA: TGTGCCAGCAGGATCTCTGGGGCCAACGTCCTGACTTTC. Supplemented by reference TRBV7-8 and TRBJ2-6, the full variable domain reads GAGVSQSPRYKVAKRGQDVALRCDPISGHVSLFWYQQALGQGPEFLTYFQNEAQLDKSGLPSDRFFAERPEGSVSTLKIQRTQQEDSAVYLCASRISGANVLTFGAGSRLTVL.

The chain employs TRBV3-1 and TRBJ2-1, with 10 bases that match TRBD2. Germline V gene lookup returns CDR1 LGHDT and CDR2 YNNKEL (reference sequence). V was clipped by 2 bases and J by 9 bases; unmatched bases: 7. The CDR3 has 15 amino acids. As DNA, the CDR3 is TGTGCCAGCAGCCAACTAGCGGGAGTTGGTGGTGAGCAGTTCTTC. Translated: CASSQLAGVGGEQFF.

Worth noting for this clonotype: One end of the junction is discordant with germline, which a read error may explain. This rearrangement joins TRBV7-2 to TRBJ2-3; 8 positions agree with TRBD1. This CDR3 has 15 amino acids. Germline CDR1 SGHTA, CDR2 FQGNSA. This CDR3 reads CVSSLVGQDTDTQYF. The CDR3 bases are TGTGTCAGCAGCTTGGTGGGACAGGACACAGATACGCAGTATTTT.